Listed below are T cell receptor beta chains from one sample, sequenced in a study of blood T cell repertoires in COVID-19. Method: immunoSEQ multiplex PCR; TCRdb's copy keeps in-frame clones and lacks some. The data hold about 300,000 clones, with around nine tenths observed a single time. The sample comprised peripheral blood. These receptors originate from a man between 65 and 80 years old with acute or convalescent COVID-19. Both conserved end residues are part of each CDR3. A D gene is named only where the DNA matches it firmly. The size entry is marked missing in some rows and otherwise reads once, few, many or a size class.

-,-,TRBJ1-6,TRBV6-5,TGTGCCAGCAGATCGACATTTAATTCACCCCTCCACTTT,CASRSTFNSPLHF
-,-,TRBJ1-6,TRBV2,TGTGCCAGCATTGGGTTCGGGATGCAAAATTCACCCCTCCACTTT,CASIGFGMQNSPLHF
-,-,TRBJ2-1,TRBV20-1,TGCAGTGCCGCCGCGGATGAGCAGTTCTTC,CSAAADEQFF
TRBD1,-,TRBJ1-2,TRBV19,TGTGCCAGTAGTGCTGACAGGGGCGCGAACTATGGCTACACCTTC,CASSADRGANYGYTF
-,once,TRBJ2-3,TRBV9,TGTGCCAGCAGCGTAGACAGTTACGCAGATACGCAGTATTTT,CASSVDSYADTQYF
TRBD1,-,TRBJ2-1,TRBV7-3,TGTGCTAGTTCCAGGGACAGTCCCTACAATGAGCAGTTCTTC,CASSRDSPYNEQFF
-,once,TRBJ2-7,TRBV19,TGTGCCAGTAGTATAAATGCGGGGTACGAGCAGTACTTC,CASSINAGYEQYF
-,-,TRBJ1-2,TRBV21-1,TGTGCCAGCAGCACGAGTGCAGGGGACGGCTACACCTTC,CASSTSAGDGYTF
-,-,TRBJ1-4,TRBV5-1,TGCGCCAGCAGCCGATTGGAGGCTCCCGCTAATGAAAAACTGTTTTTT,CASSRLEAPANEKLFF
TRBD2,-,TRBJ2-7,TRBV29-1,TGCAGCGTTGATGGGGGGGTGGGCGAGCAGTACTTC,CSVDGGVGEQYF
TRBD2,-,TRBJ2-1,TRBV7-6,TGTGCCAGCAGCTTATTAGCGGGAGCCGCCAATGAGCAGTTCTTC,CASSLLAGAANEQFF
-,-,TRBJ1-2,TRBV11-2,TGTGCCAGCAGCTTAGCGGTGAATAACTATGGCTACACCTTC,CASSLAVNNYGYTF
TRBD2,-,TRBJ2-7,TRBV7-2,TGTGCCAGCAGCCCTAGGACCGGGAGGGCGGGCTACGAGCAGTACTTC,CASSPRTGRAGYEQYF
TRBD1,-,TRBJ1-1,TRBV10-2,TGCGCCAGCAGTGGAACGGACAGGGGGAACACTGAAGCTTTCTTT,CASSGTDRGNTEAFF
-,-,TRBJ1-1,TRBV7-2,TGTGCCAGCAGCTTAGCGTTGGGGGCGGCTGAAGCTTTCTTT,CASSLALGAAEAFF
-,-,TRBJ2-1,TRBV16,TGTGCCAGCAGCCAATCGAACTACCACAATGAGCAGTTCTTC,CASSQSNYHNEQFF
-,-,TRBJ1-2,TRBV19,TGTGCCAGTAGTACCCGTAGTATACCGACAGCAGGTCCCTTCTATGGCTACACCTTC,CASSTRSIPTAGPFYGYTF
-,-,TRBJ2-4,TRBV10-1,TGCGCCAGCAATCCGACGGGAGCCCTAGCCAAAAACATTCAGTACTTC,CASNPTGALAKNIQYF
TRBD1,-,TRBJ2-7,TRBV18,TGTGCCAGCTCACCACCTGGGGGGACAGGGGGCGTCTACGAGCAGTACTTC,CASSPPGGTGGVYEQYF
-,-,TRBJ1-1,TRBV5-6,TGTGCCAGCAGCTTGGGGATTGGTGGGGACTTTACTGAAGCTTTCTTT,CASSLGIGGDFTEAFF
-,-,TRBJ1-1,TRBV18,TGTGCCAGCTCACCGAGAAAACAGGGTATCGCTGAAGCTTTCTTT,CASSPRKQGIAEAFF
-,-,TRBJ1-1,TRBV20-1,TGCAGTGCTAGTACACAGGGGAACACTGAAGCTTTCTTT,CSASTQGNTEAFF
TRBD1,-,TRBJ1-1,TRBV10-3,TGTGCCATCAGCCAGGACAGGGAGGACACTGAAGCTTTCTTT,CAISQDREDTEAFF
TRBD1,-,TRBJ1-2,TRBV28,TGTGCCAGCAGAGCCGGGACAGGGGGCTATGGCTACACCTTC,CASRAGTGGYGYTF
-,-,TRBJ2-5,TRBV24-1,TGTGCCACCAGTGACCGCTGGACAAATTCTAGGGAGACCCAGTACTTC,CATSDRWTNSRETQYF
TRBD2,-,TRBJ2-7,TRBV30,TGTGCCTGGAGTAGGATAGCGGGGGGGGACTACGAGCAGTACTTC,CAWSRIAGGDYEQYF
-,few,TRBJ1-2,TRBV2,TGTGCCAGCAGGATCCAGGGTCTCCCCGGCGATGGCTACACCTTC,CASRIQGLPGDGYTF
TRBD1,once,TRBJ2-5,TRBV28,TGTGCCAGCAGTCTAACAGGGGGTGGTATTCAGGAGACCCAGTACTTC,CASSLTGGGIQETQYF
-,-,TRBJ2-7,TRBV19,TGTGCCAGTAGTATAGGGTCAGGGGAACATCAAGTGACCTACGAGCAGTACTTC,CASSIGSGEHQVTYEQYF
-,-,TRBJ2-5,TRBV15,TGTGCCACCGGCAGAGATCCCCGGCAAGAGACCCAGTACTTC,CATGRDPRQETQYF
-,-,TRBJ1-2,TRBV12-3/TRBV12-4,TGTGCCAGCAGGCGGGCGGGTGCCTATGGCTACACCTTC,CASRRAGAYGYTF
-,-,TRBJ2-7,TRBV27,TGTGCCAGCAGTTCCACAGGGTACTCCTACGAGCAGTACTTC,CASSSTGYSYEQYF
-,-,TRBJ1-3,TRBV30,TGTGCCTGTTTACAGGGTTCTGGAAACACCATATATTTT,CACLQGSGNTIYF
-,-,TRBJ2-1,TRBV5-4,TGTGCCAGCAGCTTGGCGGCGGGGGCCCACAATGAGCAGTTCTTC,CASSLAAGAHNEQFF
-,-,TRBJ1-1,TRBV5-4,TGTGCCAGCACCCCCCTTACGGGGACTGAAGCTTTCTTT,CASTPLTGTEAFF
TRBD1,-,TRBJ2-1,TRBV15,TGTGCCACCAGCAGAGGGCAGGGGGCTCGTGGTGAGCAGTTCTTC,CATSRGQGARGEQFF
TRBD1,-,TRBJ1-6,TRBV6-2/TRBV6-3,TGTGCCAGCAGTAGCTCCAGACAGGGGGATTCACCCCTCCACTTT,CASSSSRQGDSPLHF
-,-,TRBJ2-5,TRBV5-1,TGCGCCAGCAGCTTGGGTCAGGGTTCAGGGACCCAGTACTTC,CASSLGQGSGTQYF
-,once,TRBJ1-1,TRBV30,TGTGCCTGGAGTCGGGGGTTGGACACTGAAGCTTTCTTT,CAWSRGLDTEAFF
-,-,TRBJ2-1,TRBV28,TGTGCCAGCAGTTCTACCTACAATGAGCAGTTCTTC,CASSSTYNEQFF
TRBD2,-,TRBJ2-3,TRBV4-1,TGCGCCAGCAGCCAAGTAGGGCGGCGGGGGGACCCTAAGGGGCAGTATTTT,CASSQVGRRGDPKGQYF
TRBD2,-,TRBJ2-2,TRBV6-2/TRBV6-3,TGTGCCAGCAGTTTGAGTAGCGGGAGAGCGAACACCGGGGAGCTGTTTTTT,CASSLSSGRANTGELFF
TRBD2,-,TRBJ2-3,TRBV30,TGTGCCTGGAATTCTGGCGGGAGGGCCTTTCACGCAGATACGCAGTATTTT,CAWNSGGRAFHADTQYF
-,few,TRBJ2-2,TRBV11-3,TGTGCCAGCAGCTCTACAGGGAGCACCGGGGAGCTGTTTTTT,CASSSTGSTGELFF
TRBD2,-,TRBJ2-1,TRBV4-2,TGTGCCAGCAGCCAAGGGCTAGCGGGATTCTCCTACAATGAGCAGTTCTTC,CASSQGLAGFSYNEQFF
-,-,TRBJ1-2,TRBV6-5,TGTGCCAGCAGTTCAGGGGCCCTTTACCCCGCTTATGGCTACACCTTC,CASSSGALYPAYGYTF
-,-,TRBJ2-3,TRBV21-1,TGTGCCAGCAGCACCGGGACTAGCGGGAGGGCAGAAATCACAGATACGCAGTATTTT,CASSTGTSGRAEITDTQYF
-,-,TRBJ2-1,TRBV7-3,TGTGCCAGCAGCTTACGGGGGACCACCTCCTACAATGAGCAGTTCTTC,CASSLRGTTSYNEQFF
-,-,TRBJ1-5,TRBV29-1,TGCAGCGTTGCCACAGGGCGCAATCAGCCCCAGCATTTT,CSVATGRNQPQHF
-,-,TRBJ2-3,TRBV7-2,TGTGCCAGCAGCTTGCGTTCGGGGGTGGGCACAGATACGCAGTATTTT,CASSLRSGVGTDTQYF
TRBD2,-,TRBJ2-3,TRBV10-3,TGTGCCATCAGACCCGGACTAGCGGGGGGTACAGATACGCAGTATTTT,CAIRPGLAGGTDTQYF
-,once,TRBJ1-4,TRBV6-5,TGTGCCAGCCAGGGCACGCAGGGAGGGAATGAAAAACTGTTTTTT,CASQGTQGGNEKLFF
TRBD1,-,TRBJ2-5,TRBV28,TGTGCCAGCAGCTCTGGCGGGACAGGGCAAGAGACCCAGTACTTC,CASSSGGTGQETQYF
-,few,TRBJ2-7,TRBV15,TGTGCCACCAGCAGAGGAGGGGGGGCCTACGAGCAGTACTTC,CATSRGGGAYEQYF
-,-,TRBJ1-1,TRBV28,TGTGCCAGCAGTTTATCTAGGGGCCGCACTGAAGCTTTCTTT,CASSLSRGRTEAFF
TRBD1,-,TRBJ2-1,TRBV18,TGTGCCAGCTCACCGCAACTCCAAAACAGGGGAAATGAGCAGTTCTTC,CASSPQLQNRGNEQFF
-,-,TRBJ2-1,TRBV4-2,TGTGCCAGCAGCCAAGAACCCGGCGGCAGCTCCTACAATGAGCAGTTCTTC,CASSQEPGGSSYNEQFF
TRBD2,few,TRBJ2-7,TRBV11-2,TGTGCCAGCAGCTTAATGGGACTAGCGGGGACCCTACGGCTTCAGTACTTC,CASSLMGLAGTLRLQYF
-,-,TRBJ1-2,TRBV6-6,TGTGCCAGCAGTTACGACAGGAGGTCTGGCTACACCTTC,CASSYDRRSGYTF
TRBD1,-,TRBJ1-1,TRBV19,TGTGCCAGTAGTCCGAGGCCGACAGGGATCGACACTGAAGCTTTCTTT,CASSPRPTGIDTEAFF